The 2 T cell receptor beta chains presented below share a single source sample, sequenced in a study of blood T cell repertoires in COVID-19. The data were produced by immunoSEQ multiplex PCR, yet TCRdb's version contains in-frame clones alone and is incomplete. The table records around 160,000 clones, 86% of them present only once. The sequenced material came from peripheral blood. The receptors originated from a man aged 60 to 69 with acute or convalescent COVID-19.

This chain joins TRBV28 and TRBJ1-6; unclear D gene. CDR1 and CDR2 from the germline V gene are MDHEN and SYDVKM. V was cut by 4 bases and J by 2 bases, with 9 bases left in between. CDR3 length: 15 amino acids. In DNA form, the CDR3 reads TGTGCCAGCAGTTCCCCCGGGACCTATAATTCACCCCTCCACTTT. Its translation is CASSSPGTYNSPLHF.

The V gene is TRBV6-5, the J gene TRBJ1-2; the D gene is possibly TRBD1 (6 bases). The CDR3 extends over 14 amino acids. Per the germline V gene, CDR1 is MNHEY and CDR2 is SVGAGI. Between the trimmed V and J ends, which lost 7 bases and 4 bases, there was a span of 16 bases. The CDR3 DNA is TGTGCCAGCACAATCAGACAGGATGCCTATGGCTACACCTTC. It codes for CASTIRQDAYGYTF.